These 18 T cell receptor beta chains originate from one sample sequenced in a study of cytomegalovirus exposure and HLA in healthy donors. Both 60 Vbeta primers and 13 Jbeta primers went into the PCR. The table came from immunoSEQ multiplex PCR; TCRdb's copy has only in-frame clones and leaves some out. The sample has 90,000 to 120,000 clones, 70% seen once. The specimen sequenced was PBMCs. These receptors were taken from a man aged 40-50 years in good health and CMV-seropositive.

The J gene is TRBJ2-7, the V gene TRBV10-3, with 7 positions matching TRBD2. The CDR3 length is 15 residues. Germline V CDR1 and CDR2: ENHRY, SYGVKD. The V gene end was trimmed by 11 bases and the J gene end by 0 bases; junction bases not matched to a gene: 13. The CDR3 spells CASQEWPGGSYEQYF. CDR3 DNA: TGTGCCTCCCAGGAGTGGCCGGGGGGCTCCTACGAGCAGTACTTC.

This clone appeared once. The chain couples TRBV7-9 to TRBJ2-2, with no clear D. This CDR3 is 11 amino acids long. Germline V CDR1 and CDR2: SEHNR, FQNEAQ (reference sequence). The V gene lost 2 bases and the J gene lost 7 bases, with 2 bases spanning the gap. CDR3 sequence (DNA): TGTGCCAGCAGCTTATACGGGGAGCTGTTTTTT. Translated: CASSLYGELFF.

The chain recombines TRBV5-3 with TRBJ1-5; TRBD1 agrees at 11 bases. TRBV5-3 is given ORF status, its function remaining uncertain. CDR3 size: 15 residues. The junction had 4 bases not matched to a gene; V was cut back by 3 bases and J by 5 bases. The CDR3 loop reads CARSWGTGGDQPQHF. The CDR3 DNA sequence: TGTGCCAGAAGCTGGGGGACAGGGGGAGATCAGCCCCAGCATTTT.

The chain links TRBV18 to TRBJ2-7; 11 positions agree with TRBD1. V shed 5 bases, J shed 2 bases, and the junction held 2 bases outside the gene matches. This CDR3 comprises 14 residues. CDR1 KGHSH and CDR2 LQKENI come from the germline V gene. The CDR3: CASSTGQGAYEQYV. The DNA for the CDR3 is TGTGCCAGCTCAACGGGACAGGGGGCCTACGAGCAGTACGTC.

A single count supports this clone. The V and J genes are TRBV7-2 and TRBJ2-1; 7 nucleotides agree with TRBD2. This CDR3 is built from 13 residues. Trimming took 5 bases from V and 12 from J; bases not matched to a gene: 10. From germline, CDR1 is SGHTA and CDR2 FQGNSA. The CDR3 loop reads CASSPGTTSLQFF. The CDR3 DNA follows: TGTGCCAGCAGCCCCGGGACTACCTCGTTGCAGTTCTTC.

There are many counts of this clone. The rearrangement uses TRBV10-1 and TRBJ2-7; tentatively, D is TRBD2 (5 bases). This CDR3 is 13 amino acids long. Trimming stripped 6 bases from V and 7 bases from J, with 16 bases between. In germline, CDR1 is WNHNN, CDR2 SYGVQD (reference sequence). The CDR3, as DNA: TGCGCCAGCAGCCTCCACCCGCCGGGGGAGCAGTACTTC. Translating it yields CASSLHPPGEQYF.

The CDR3 DNA follows: TGTGCCAGCAGCTTGGCGGGACAGGTCAATCAGCCCCAGCATTTT. This gives the protein CASSLAGQVNQPQHF. The chain joins TRBV5-5 to TRBJ1-5; 8 nucleotides align to TRBD1. V trimming: 0 bases; J trimming: 3 bases; junction bases outside the gene matches: 2. The CDR3 sequence is 15 residues long. In germline, CDR1 is SGHKS, CDR2 YYEKEE (reference sequence).

This sequence joins TRBV6-1 and TRBJ2-3, with a weak D call TRBD2 (5 bases). The V and J ends lost 7 bases and 5 bases respectively, with 10 bases between them. The CDR3 sequence is 12 residues long. CDR1 MNHNS and CDR2 SASEGT come from the germline V gene. Here the CDR3 reads CASTYAGDTQYF. The CDR3 coding sequence is TGTGCCAGCACTTACGCGGGAGATACGCAGTATTTT.

The chain has TRBV5-1 and TRBJ2-2; 8 bases align to TRBD1. The CDR3 runs 16 residues. The junction had 6 bases not matched to a gene; V was cut back by 1 base and J by 4 bases. Germline loops: CDR1 SGHRS, CDR2 YFSETQ. CDR3 sequence (DNA): TGCGCCAGCAGCTTGCTTGGACAGGGTAGCACCGGGGAGCTGTTTTTT. This translates into CASSLLGQGSTGELFF.

This clone came up a few times. CDR3 protein: CASSQDSVAFF. The CDR3 DNA follows: TGTGCCAGCAGCCAAGATTCGGTAGCTTTCTTT. The genes are TRBV4-2 and TRBJ1-1; no clear D gene. Trimming removed 0 bases from V and 10 bases from J, with 6 bases in between. The CDR3 is 11 residues long. Germline V gene sequence: CDR1 LGHNA, CDR2 YNFKEQ.

In this sample, this clone turned up a few times. The V call is TRBV6-1, the J call TRBJ1-2, with 9 positions matching TRBD1. V dropped 10 bases and J dropped 10; count of bases not matched to a gene: 10. CDR3 length equals 12 residues. Germline CDR1 reads MNHNS; CDR2 reads SASEGT. In DNA, the CDR3 is TGTGCCACCTGGACAGGGGACGCTTTCTACACCTTC. Protein: CATWTGDAFYTF.

The chain couples TRBV21-1 to TRBJ1-2; the D call TRBD1 from the table was never checked on the DNA. TRBV21-1 is noted as a pseudogene. The CDR3 is 14 amino acids. CDR3 DNA: TGTGCCAGCAGCTTACCGGACAGGGAGCCTGGCTACACCTTC. It yields the protein CASSLPDREPGYTF.

The V call is TRBV27, the J call TRBJ2-2; D unresolved. CDR3 length equals 15 residues. Trimming removed 0 bases at V and 2 bases at J, with 7 bases between. Germline CDR1 MNHEY, CDR2 SMNVEV (reference sequence). CDR3 residues: CASSLSAGNTGELFF. In nucleotides, the CDR3 is TGTGCCAGCAGTTTATCTGCAGGTAACACCGGGGAGCTGTTTTTT.

The V and J genes are TRBV5-7 and TRBJ1-2, with a tentative D call TRBD1 (5 bases). TRBV5-7 is recorded as an ORF, its role being uncertain. The CDR3 is 18 residues long. Between the trimmed V and J ends, which lost 1 base and 0 bases, there was a span of 19 bases. The CDR3 coding sequence is TGTGCCAGCAGCTTGAAGGGTACAGGCGGAATACCTAACTATGGCTACACCTTC. The encoded protein is CASSLKGTGGIPNYGYTF.

The V gene is TRBV28, the J gene TRBJ2-3; possibly TRBD2 for D (6 bases). The germline V gene encodes CDR1 MDHEN and CDR2 SYDVKM. The V end lost 2 bases, the J end lost 6 bases, and 9 bases lay between the germline ends. The CDR3 has 13 residues. The CDR3 DNA sequence: TGTGCCAGCAGTTTACGCGGGATGGATACGCAGTATTTT. Translating it yields CASSLRGMDTQYF.

This chain connects TRBV6-1 to TRBJ1-5; D remains ambiguous. The CDR3 extends over 15 amino acids. Trimming pared 4 bases from V and 10 bases from J, leaving 20 bases between. Germline assignment: CDR1 MNHNS and CDR2 SASEGT. CDR3 nucleotide sequence: TGTGCCAGCAGTGCCTCTTACAGCATACAATCTCCCCAGCATTTT. This codes for CASSASYSIQSPQHF.

V is TRBV7-2 and J is TRBJ2-4; maybe TRBD1 (6 bases). Germline values: CDR1 SGHTA, CDR2 FQGNSA. The V end was cut by 6 bases, the J end by 6 bases, with 15 bases between. CDR3 size: 14 residues. Written as DNA, the CDR3 is TGTGCCAGCAGTCCCTGGACAGCTCCAAACATTCAGTACTTC. Translation: CASSPWTAPNIQYF.

This chain links TRBV19 with TRBJ1-2; D perhaps matches TRBD1 (5 bases). The CDR3 is 16 amino acids. Looked up from germline, CDR1 is LNHDA and CDR2 is SQIVND (reference sequence). V gave up 7 bases and J gave up 3 bases, with 21 bases separating them. The CDR3 region is CASNVAGLQPDYGYTF. For the CDR3, the DNA is TGTGCCAGTAATGTCGCGGGACTGCAACCCGACTATGGCTACACCTTC.